This T cell receptor (beta chain) was found in a study of OX40 agonist ivuxolimab in advanced cancers. By frequency in the sample, this clone is medium-sized (0.01 to 0.1%). The CDR3 contains 14 residues. Germline values: CDR1 SGHDT, CDR2 YYEEEE. V lost 1 base and J lost 5; bases outside the gene matches: 4. The data were produced by immunoSEQ multiplex PCR, yet TCRdb's version contains in-frame clones alone and is incomplete. The sample lists over 15,000 clones, about nine tenths occurring once. The chain links TRBV5-6 to TRBJ1-1, with TRBD1 matching 8 bases. The source is an adult with an advanced solid tumor such as melanoma, head and neck, liver or kidney cancer. The source material was CD4+ or CD8+ T cells sorted from blood, sampled in a trial of the OX40 agonist ivuxolimab. CDR3 sequence (DNA): TGTGCCAGCAGCTTGCAGGGGGCGCGAACTGAAGCTTTCTTT. It is translated as CASSLQGARTEAFF. Filled out from reference TRBV5-6 and TRBJ1-1, the complete variable domain reads DAGVTQSPTHLIKTRGQQVTLRCSPKSGHDTVSWYQQALGQGPQFIFQYYEEEERQRGNFPDRFSGHQFPNYSSELNVNALLLGDSALYLCASSLQGARTEAFFGQGTRLTVV.